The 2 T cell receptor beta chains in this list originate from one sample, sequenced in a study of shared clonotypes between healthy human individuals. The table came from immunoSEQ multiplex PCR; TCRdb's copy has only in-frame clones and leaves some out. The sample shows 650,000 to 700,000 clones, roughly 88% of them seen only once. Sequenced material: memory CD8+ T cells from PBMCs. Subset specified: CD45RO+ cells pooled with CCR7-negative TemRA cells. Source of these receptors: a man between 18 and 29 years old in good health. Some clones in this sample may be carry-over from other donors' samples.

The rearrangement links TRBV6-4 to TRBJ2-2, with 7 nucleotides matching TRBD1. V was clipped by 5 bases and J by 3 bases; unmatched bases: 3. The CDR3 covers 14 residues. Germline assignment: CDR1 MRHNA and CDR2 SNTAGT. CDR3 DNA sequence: TGTGCCAGCAGTAACAGGGGCGACACCGGGGAGCTGTTTTTT. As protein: CASSNRGDTGELFF.

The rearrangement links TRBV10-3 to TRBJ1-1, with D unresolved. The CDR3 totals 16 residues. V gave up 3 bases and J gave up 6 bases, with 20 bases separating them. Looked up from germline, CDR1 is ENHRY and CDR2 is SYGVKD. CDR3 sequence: CAISDLLKRYPPEAFF. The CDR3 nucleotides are TGTGCCATCAGTGACCTTCTTAAACGGTACCCACCTGAAGCTTTCTTT.